The 23 T cell receptor beta chains reported below all come from one sample, sequenced in a study of PD-1 blockade in classical Hodgkin lymphoma. Clones were read by immunoSEQ multiplex PCR, and TCRdb kept only the in-frame ones, dropping some. Of approximately 89,000 clones in the sample, over 80% were seen once. Every single patient, without exception, relapsed after autologous stem cell transplantation, and brentuximab vedotin exposure varied. Source: peripheral blood mononuclear cells (PBMCs), taken at baseline. Receptors were obtained from a human donor with classical Hodgkin lymphoma.

The chain links TRBV6-5 to TRBJ2-3; D not certain. The CDR3 has 14 residues. V lost 0 bases, J lost 1 base, and 5 bases lay in between. From germline, CDR1 is MNHEY and CDR2 SVGAGI. CDR3 DNA: TGTGCCAGCAGTTACTCGGATGGCACAGATACGCAGTATTTT. The encoded protein is CASSYSDGTDTQYF.

The chain recombines TRBV7-8 with TRBJ2-2, with D unclear. Germline V gene lookup returns CDR1 SGHVS and CDR2 FQNEAQ. The CDR3 is 15 residues long. Trimming shortened V by 8 bases and J by 6 bases, and 19 bases separated the two germline ends. In nucleotides, the CDR3 is TGTGCCAGCCATTCCCGAGGCCCCGGGTCCGGGGAGCTGTTTTTT. Translation: CASHSRGPGSGELFF.

The chain combines TRBV6-1 with TRBJ2-2, with D hard to call. Trimming took off 11 bases at V and 2 bases at J, with 15 bases between the two ends. The CDR3 runs to 14 residues. CDR1 is MNHNS and CDR2 is SASEGT in the germline V gene. The CDR3 region has the DNA TGTGCCCTTAGGGAACAGCCCAACACCGGGGAGCTGTTTTTT. The encoded protein is CALREQPNTGELFF.

In DNA, the CDR3 is TGTGCCAGCAGCCCCGGGACAGGCTTCACCGAGCAGTACTTC. It codes for CASSPGTGFTEQYF. V usage is TRBV6-6 and J usage is TRBJ2-7; the match to TRBD1 covers 8 bases. The trim removed 6 bases at V and 6 bases at J, leaving 10 bases unmatched. This CDR3 is built from 14 residues. The germline CDR1 and CDR2 sequences are MNHNY and SVGAGI (reference sequence).

The V gene is TRBV7-2, the J gene TRBJ2-7; TRBD1 aligns across 9 bases. Germline V CDR1 and CDR2: SGHTA, FQGNSA. The CDR3 loop spans 16 amino acids. The V and J ends lost 1 base and 3 bases, in that order; junction bases with no gene match: 7. The CDR3 loop is CASSLGGDRVLYEQYF. CDR3 DNA sequence: TGTGCCAGCAGCTTAGGGGGGGACAGGGTCCTCTACGAGCAGTACTTC. The full variable domain, in which reference TRBV7-2 and TRBJ2-7 provide the parts outside the CDR3, is GAGVSQSPSNKVTEKGKDVELRCDPISGHTALYWYRQSLGQGLEFLIYFQGNSAPDKSGLPSDRFSAERTGGSVSTLTIQRTQQEDSAVYLCASSLGGDRVLYEQYFGPGTRLTVT.

The V gene is TRBV2, the J gene TRBJ2-7; no definite D call. CDR3 length equals 12 residues. Germline CDR1 SNHLY, CDR2 FYNNEI. The ends were cut back, 6 bases at V and 6 bases at J, with 12 bases in the middle. The CDR3, as DNA: TGTGCCAGCAGAGTCTTTGGGCGCGAGCAGTACTTC. Translated, it gives CASRVFGREQYF.

CDR3 coding DNA: TGTGCCAGCAGCTTTACCGGGGACAGGGCTTATCGAGAGACCCAGTACTTC. It translates to CASSFTGDRAYRETQYF. The rearrangement uses TRBV7-9 and TRBJ2-5, with 9 positions matching TRBD1. Germline V CDR1 and CDR2: SEHNR, FQNEAQ (reference sequence). With 3 bases clipped from V and 4 bases from J, the junction kept 12 bases outside the gene matches. This CDR3 contains 17 residues.

This clone has only a few counts. This rearrangement joins TRBV7-2 to TRBJ2-5, with 9 bases that match TRBD2. The germline CDR1 and CDR2 sequences are SGHTA and FQGNSA. The CDR3 contains 15 residues. Losses at the gene ends were 10 bases for V and 5 bases for J; bases not matched to a gene: 14. The CDR3 is CATRRASGTAETQYF. The CDR3 coding sequence is TGTGCCACGCGAAGGGCTAGCGGGACGGCGGAGACCCAGTACTTC.

The V and J genes are TRBV13 and TRBJ1-3; possible D gene TRBD1, 5 bases. CDR1 PRHDT and CDR2 FYEKMQ come from the germline V gene (reference sequence). There are 14 residues in the CDR3. V was cut by 4 bases and J by 0 bases, with 7 bases left in between. CDR3 bases: TGTGCCAGCAGCTCGGGGCTCTCTGGAAACACCATATATTTT. Protein sequence: CASSSGLSGNTIYF.

The chain couples TRBV7-3 to TRBJ1-1, with D possibly matching TRBD1 (5 bases). Trimming pared 5 bases from V and 10 bases from J, leaving 14 bases between. In germline, CDR1 is SGHTA, CDR2 FQGTGA. CDR3 size: 12 residues. CDR3 sequence: CASSPFGGGAFF. CDR3 nucleotides: TGTGCCAGCAGCCCGTTCGGGGGAGGAGCTTTCTTT. Full variable domain (outside the CDR3, taken from reference TRBV7-3 and TRBJ1-1): GAGVSQTPSNKVTEKGKYVELRCDPISGHTALYWYRQSLGQGPEFLIYFQGTGAADDSGLPNDRFFAVRPEGSVSTLKIQRTERGDSAVYLCASSPFGGGAFFGQGTRLTVV.

The chain has TRBV7-2 and TRBJ2-3; no reliable D call. Trimming cost V 5 bases and J 2 bases, with 14 bases left between them. Germline lookup yields CDR1 SGHTA and CDR2 FQGNSA. This CDR3 is built from 15 residues. CDR3 residues: CASSPRVAATDTQYF. The CDR3 nucleotides are TGTGCCAGCAGCCCCCGGGTAGCAGCCACAGATACGCAGTATTTT. Full variable domain (rest looked up from reference TRBV7-2 and TRBJ2-3): GAGVSQSPSNKVTEKGKDVELRCDPISGHTALYWYRQSLGQGLEFLIYFQGNSAPDKSGLPSDRFSAERTGGSVSTLTIQRTQQEDSAVYLCASSPRVAATDTQYFGPGTRLTVL.

This clone has just one count. The chain combines TRBV9 with TRBJ2-7; maybe TRBD1 (5 bases). Trimming left V 0 bases short and J 4 bases short, with 11 bases between. Per the germline V gene, CDR1 is SGDLS and CDR2 is YYNGEE. The CDR3 has 14 residues. CDR3 DNA sequence: TGTGCCAGCAGCGTAGGTGGGGCGGCGTACGAGCAGTACTTC. It codes for CASSVGGAAYEQYF.

This clone occurred once. The chain has TRBV9 and TRBJ2-7, with D unclear. The CDR3 is made up of 14 amino acids. With 3 bases removed from V and 0 bases from J, the gap between germline ends came to 10 bases. From germline, CDR1 is SGDLS and CDR2 YYNGEE. The CDR3 reads CASSASFGSYEQYF. CDR3 bases: TGTGCCAGCAGCGCATCCTTTGGCTCCTACGAGCAGTACTTC. The complete variable domain, with remaining parts taken from reference TRBV9 and TRBJ2-7, reads DSGVTQTPKHLITATGQRVTLRCSPRSGDLSVYWYQQSLDQGLQFLIQYYNGEERAKGNILERFSAQQFPDLHSELNLSSLELGDSALYFCASSASFGSYEQYFGPGTRLTVT.

The rearrangement joins TRBV5-5 to TRBJ2-7; 10 nucleotides match TRBD2. CDR3 length equals 14 residues. The germline gives CDR1 SGHKS, CDR2 YYEKEE (reference sequence). After removal of 3 bases from V and 5 bases from J, the junction contained 5 bases not matched to a gene. The CDR3 loop reads CASSSPSGSDEQYF. CDR3 nucleotide sequence: TGTGCCAGCAGCTCCCCTAGCGGGAGCGACGAGCAGTACTTC. The full variable domain, rest sourced from reference TRBV5-5 and TRBJ2-7, is DAGVTQSPTHLIKTRGQQVTLRCSPISGHKSVSWYQQVLGQGPQFIFQYYEKEERGRGNFPDRFSARQFPNYSSELNVNALLLGDSALYLCASSSPSGSDEQYFGPGTRLTVT.

This chain links TRBV2 with TRBJ1-1, with D perhaps matching TRBD1 (6 bases). The V gene's germline CDR1 is SNHLY and CDR2 FYNNEI. CDR3 size: 14 residues. V was trimmed by 7 bases and J by 0 bases, leaving 12 bases between them. DNA for the CDR3: TGTGCCAGCACCAAGGGGGGCCTGAACACTGAAGCTTTCTTT. It is translated as CASTKGGLNTEAFF. The full variable domain, in which reference TRBV2 and TRBJ1-1 provide the parts outside the CDR3, is EPEVTQTPSHQVTQMGQEVILRCVPISNHLYFYWYRQILGQKVEFLVSFYNNEISEKSEIFDDQFSVERPDGSNFTLKIRSTKLEDSAMYFCASTKGGLNTEAFFGQGTRLTVV.

The chain employs TRBV5-1 and TRBJ2-3, with D uncertain. V shed 1 base and J shed 2 bases, with 14 bases lying between them. Germline values: CDR1 SGHRS, CDR2 YFSETQ. CDR3 size: 16 residues. Written as DNA, the CDR3 is TGCGCCAGCAGCTTGATGGTCAGCGAAAACACAGATACGCAGTATTTT. Its translation: CASSLMVSENTDTQYF.

The rearrangement joins TRBV6-5 to TRBJ1-4, with D tentatively TRBD1 (6 bases). This CDR3 is 15 amino acids long. Trimming left V 10 bases short and J 5 bases short, with 20 bases between. Per the germline V gene, CDR1 is MNHEY and CDR2 is SVGAGI. The CDR3 here is CAIAEGGLLNEKLFF. The CDR3 nucleotides read TGTGCCATCGCGGAGGGGGGACTGCTCAATGAAAAACTGTTTTTT.

V and J are TRBV30 and TRBJ1-1; D gene unclear. The CDR3 has 10 residues. Germline assignment: CDR1 GTSNPN and CDR2 SVGIG (reference sequence). The V end lost 0 bases, the J end lost 10 bases, and 6 bases lay between the germline ends. The CDR3: CAWSVPPAFF. CDR3 nucleotides: TGTGCCTGGAGTGTACCCCCAGCTTTCTTT.

This clone appeared once. The genes are TRBV29-1 and TRBJ2-7; tentatively, D is TRBD2 (6 bases). V was pared by 6 bases and J by 4 bases, with 22 bases between. The CDR3 has 15 amino acids. From germline, CDR1 is SQVTM and CDR2 ANQGSEA. The CDR3 here is CSVDRGGQGGYEQYF. CDR3 DNA sequence: TGCAGCGTGGATCGGGGAGGCCAGGGTGGGTACGAGCAGTACTTC.

J is TRBJ2-3 and V is TRBV4-3, with no clear D. Germline V lookup: CDR1 LGHNA, CDR2 YSLEER. V dropped 1 base and J dropped 6 bases, with 8 bases sitting between them. There are 13 residues in the CDR3. The CDR3 loop reads CASSQAPADTQYF. Written as DNA, the CDR3 is TGCGCCAGCAGCCAAGCCCCTGCCGATACGCAGTATTTT.

The chain recombines TRBV5-4 with TRBJ1-2, with TRBD1 matching 7 bases. CDR1 SGHNT and CDR2 YYREEE come from the germline V gene (reference sequence). This CDR3 comprises 14 residues. The J segment lost 0 bases and the V segment lost 4 bases, leaving 3 bases of the junction unmatched. CDR3 region: CASSNGQANYGYTF. DNA of the CDR3: TGTGCCAGCAGCAACGGACAGGCTAACTATGGCTACACCTTC.

J is TRBJ2-7 and V is TRBV19; 8 bases align to TRBD1. CDR3 size: 14 residues. The germline V gene has CDR1 LNHDA and CDR2 SQIVND (reference sequence). J lost 7 bases, V lost 4 bases, and 9 bases had no gene match. Here the CDR3 DNA reads TGTGCCAGTAGTAACGGACAGGGCGCGGGGGAGCAGTACTTC. This translates into CASSNGQGAGEQYF.

A few counts support this clone. The rearrangement joins TRBV7-9 to TRBJ2-4, with D perhaps TRBD2 (5 bases). Trimming removed 6 bases at V and 5 bases at J, with 11 bases between. From germline, CDR1 is SEHNR and CDR2 FQNEAQ (reference sequence). The CDR3 runs to 13 residues. CDR3 sequence reads: CASRSYGENIQYF. The CDR3 DNA follows: TGTGCCAGCAGATCCTACGGGGAAAACATTCAGTACTTC.